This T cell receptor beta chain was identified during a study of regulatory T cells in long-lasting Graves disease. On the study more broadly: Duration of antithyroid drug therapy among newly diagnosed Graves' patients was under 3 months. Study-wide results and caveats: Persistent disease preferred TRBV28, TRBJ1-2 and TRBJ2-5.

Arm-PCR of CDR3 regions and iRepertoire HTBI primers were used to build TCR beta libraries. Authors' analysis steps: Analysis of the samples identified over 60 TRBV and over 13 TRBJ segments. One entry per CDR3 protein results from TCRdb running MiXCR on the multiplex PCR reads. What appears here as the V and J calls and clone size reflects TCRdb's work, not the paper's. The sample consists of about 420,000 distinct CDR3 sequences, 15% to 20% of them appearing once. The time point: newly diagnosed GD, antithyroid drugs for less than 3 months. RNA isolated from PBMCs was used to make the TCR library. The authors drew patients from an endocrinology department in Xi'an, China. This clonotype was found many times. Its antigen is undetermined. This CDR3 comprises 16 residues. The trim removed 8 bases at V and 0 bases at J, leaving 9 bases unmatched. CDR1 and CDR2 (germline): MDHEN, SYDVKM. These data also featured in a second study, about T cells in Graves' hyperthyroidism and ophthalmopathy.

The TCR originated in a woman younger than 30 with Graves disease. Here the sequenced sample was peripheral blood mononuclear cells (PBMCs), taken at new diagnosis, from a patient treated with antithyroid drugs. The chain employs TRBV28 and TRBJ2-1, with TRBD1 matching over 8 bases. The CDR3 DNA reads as TGTGCCAGCGGTGGGGTGGGACAGGTCTCCTACAATGAGCAGTTCTTC. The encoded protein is CASGGVGQVSYNEQFF.